Below are 5 T cell receptor beta chains sequenced from a single sample in a study of T cell changes during pregnancy in multiple sclerosis. Produced via immunoSEQ multiplex PCR; TCRdb's table is partial and in-frame only. The sample holds tens of thousands of clones; 91% are singletons and the top ten take approximately 7.8%. The sample in question was CD8+ T cells from peripheral blood mononuclear cells, obtained before pregnancy. The receptors were gathered from a female donor with multiple sclerosis, enrolled in a pregnancy study.

This clone was counted a few times. V and J are TRBV11-2 and TRBJ1-1, with unresolved D. Trimming removed 6 bases from V and 2 bases from J, with 10 bases in between. The germline CDR1 and CDR2 sequences are SGHAT and FQNNGV. This CDR3 comprises 13 residues. CDR3 loop: CASSLDFNTEAFF. The CDR3 nucleotides read TGTGCCAGCAGTTTGGACTTTAACACTGAAGCTTTCTTT.

This clone was picked up one time. The V call is TRBV6-5, the J call TRBJ1-1, with D hard to call. The ends were cut back, 4 bases at V and 5 bases at J, with 11 bases in the middle. Germline-derived CDR1 and CDR2 are MNHEY and SVGAGI. This CDR3 is built from 13 residues. CDR3 amino acids: CASSSSVLTEAFF. The DNA for the CDR3 is TGTGCCAGCAGTTCAAGCGTTCTAACTGAAGCTTTCTTT.

This sequence joins TRBV13 and TRBJ2-2; TRBD2 aligns across 9 bases. With 5 bases clipped from V and 4 bases from J, the junction kept 11 bases outside the gene matches. CDR3 length equals 17 residues. The germline V gene encodes CDR1 PRHDT and CDR2 FYEKMQ (reference sequence). The CDR3 bases are TGTGCCAGCAGCCCCGGGATAGCGGGAGTATCCACCGGGGAGCTGTTTTTT. This encodes CASSPGIAGVSTGELFF. Supplemented by reference TRBV13 and TRBJ2-2, the full variable domain reads AAGVIQSPRHLIKEKRETATLKCYPIPRHDTVYWYQQGPGQDPQFLISFYEKMQSDKGSIPDRFSAQQFSDYHSELNMSSLELGDSALYFCASSPGIAGVSTGELFFGEGSRLTVL.

This clone was found a few times. V and J are TRBV28 and TRBJ1-1; 9 positions match TRBD1. The CDR3 is made up of 14 amino acids. CDR1 is MDHEN and CDR2 is SYDVKM in the germline V gene. After removal of 5 bases from V and 4 bases from J, the junction contained 5 bases not matched to a gene. The DNA for the CDR3 is TGTGCCAGCAGTCCTGGGGACAGGGTCACTGAAGCTTTCTTT. Its translation: CASSPGDRVTEAFF.

A few counts support this clone. The chain recombines TRBV7-9 with TRBJ2-7, with 7 bases lining up with TRBD2. CDR1 SEHNR and CDR2 FQNEAQ come from the germline V gene (reference sequence). V lost 1 base, J lost 6 bases, and 6 bases stayed unmatched. The CDR3 extends over 14 amino acids. The CDR3 protein is CASSLGGGRAEQYF. DNA of the CDR3: TGTGCCAGCAGCTTAGGTGGCGGGAGAGCCGAGCAGTACTTC.